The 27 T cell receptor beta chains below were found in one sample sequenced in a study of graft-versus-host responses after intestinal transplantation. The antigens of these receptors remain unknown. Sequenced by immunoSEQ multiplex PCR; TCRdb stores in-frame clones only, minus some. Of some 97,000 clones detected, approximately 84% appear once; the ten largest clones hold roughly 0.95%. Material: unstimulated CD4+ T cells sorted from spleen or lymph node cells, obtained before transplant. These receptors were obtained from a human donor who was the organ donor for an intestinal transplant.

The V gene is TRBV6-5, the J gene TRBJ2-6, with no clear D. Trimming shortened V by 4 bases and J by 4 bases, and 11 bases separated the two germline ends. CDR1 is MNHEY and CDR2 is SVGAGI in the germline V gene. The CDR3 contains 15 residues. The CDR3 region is CASSSWGSGANVLTF. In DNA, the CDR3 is TGTGCCAGCAGTTCCTGGGGTTCCGGGGCCAACGTCCTGACTTTC.

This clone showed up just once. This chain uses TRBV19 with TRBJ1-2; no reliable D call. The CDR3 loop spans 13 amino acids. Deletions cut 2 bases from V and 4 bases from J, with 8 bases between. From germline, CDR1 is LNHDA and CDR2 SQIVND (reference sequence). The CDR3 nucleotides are TGTGCCAGTAGTATACAGACCAGCTATGGCTACACCTTC. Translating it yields CASSIQTSYGYTF. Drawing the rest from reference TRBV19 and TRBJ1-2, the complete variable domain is DGGITQSPKYLFRKEGQNVTLSCEQNLNHDAMYWYRQDPGQGLRLIYYSQIVNDFQKGDIAEGYSVSREKKESFPLTVTSAQKNPTAFYLCASSIQTSYGYTFGSGTRLTVV.

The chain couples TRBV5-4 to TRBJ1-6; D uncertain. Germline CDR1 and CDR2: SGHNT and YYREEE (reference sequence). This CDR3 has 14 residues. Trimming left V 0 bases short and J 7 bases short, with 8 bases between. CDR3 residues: CASSLGQVNSPLHF. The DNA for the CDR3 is TGTGCCAGCAGCTTGGGTCAGGTGAATTCACCCCTCCACTTT.

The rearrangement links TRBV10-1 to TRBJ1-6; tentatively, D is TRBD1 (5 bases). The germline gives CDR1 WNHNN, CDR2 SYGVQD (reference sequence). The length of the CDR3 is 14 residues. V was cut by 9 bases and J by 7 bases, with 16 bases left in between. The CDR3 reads CARLELAGNSPLHF. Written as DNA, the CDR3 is TGCGCCAGGTTAGAGCTGGCAGGGAATTCACCCCTCCACTTT.

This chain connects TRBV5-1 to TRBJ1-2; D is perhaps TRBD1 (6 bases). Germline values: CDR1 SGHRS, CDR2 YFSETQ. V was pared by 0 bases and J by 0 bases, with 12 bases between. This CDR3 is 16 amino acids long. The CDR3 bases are TGCGCCAGCAGCTTGGCTATAACAGGGCCTAACTATGGCTACACCTTC. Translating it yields CASSLAITGPNYGYTF.

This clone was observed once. The chain's CDR3 is CASSESTDTQYF. CDR3 nucleotides: TGTGCCAGCAGTGAAAGCACAGATACGCAGTATTTT. The gene calls are TRBV11-3 and TRBJ2-3; D ambiguous. This CDR3 has 12 residues. V shed 6 bases and J shed 0 bases, with 4 bases lying between them. CDR1 is SGHNT and CDR2 is YENEEA in the germline V gene.

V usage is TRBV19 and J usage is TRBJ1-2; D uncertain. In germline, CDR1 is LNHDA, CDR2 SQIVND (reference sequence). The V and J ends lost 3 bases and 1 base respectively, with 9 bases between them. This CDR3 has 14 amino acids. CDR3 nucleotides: TGTGCCAGTAGTATCAATGTGGTTAACTATGGCTACACCTTC. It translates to CASSINVVNYGYTF.

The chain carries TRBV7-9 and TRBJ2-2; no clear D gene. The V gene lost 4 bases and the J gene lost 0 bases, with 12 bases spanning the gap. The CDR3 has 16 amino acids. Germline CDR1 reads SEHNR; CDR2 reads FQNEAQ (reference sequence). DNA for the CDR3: TGTGCCAGCAGCTCCTGGGTGCACCCGAACACCGGGGAGCTGTTTTTT. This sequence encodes CASSSWVHPNTGELFF.

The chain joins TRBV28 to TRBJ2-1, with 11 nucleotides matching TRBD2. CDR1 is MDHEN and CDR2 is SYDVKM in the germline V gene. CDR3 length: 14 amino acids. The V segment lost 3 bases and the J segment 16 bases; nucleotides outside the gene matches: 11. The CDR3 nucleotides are TGTGCCAGCAGTTTGATAAATGGACTAGCGGGCTACTTCTTC. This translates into CASSLINGLAGYFF.

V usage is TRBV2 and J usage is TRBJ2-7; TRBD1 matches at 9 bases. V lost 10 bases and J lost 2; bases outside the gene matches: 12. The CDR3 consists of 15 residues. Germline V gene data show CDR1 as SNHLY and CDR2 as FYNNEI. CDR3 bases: TGTGCCACCTCCGGCGGGGGACAGGGACCCTACGAGCAGTACTTC. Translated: CATSGGGQGPYEQYF.

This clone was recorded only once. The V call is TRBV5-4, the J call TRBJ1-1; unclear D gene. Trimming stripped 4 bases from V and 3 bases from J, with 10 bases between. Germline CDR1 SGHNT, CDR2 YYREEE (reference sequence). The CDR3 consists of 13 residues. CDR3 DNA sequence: TGTGCCAGCAGCCTCTTTCGGGACACTGAAGCTTTCTTT. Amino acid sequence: CASSLFRDTEAFF.

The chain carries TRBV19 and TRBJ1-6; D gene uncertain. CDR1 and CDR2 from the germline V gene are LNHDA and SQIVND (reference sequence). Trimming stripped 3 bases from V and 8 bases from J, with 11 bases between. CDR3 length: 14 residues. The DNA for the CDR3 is TGTGCCAGTAGTATTACGGAACGATATTCACCCCTCCACTTT. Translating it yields CASSITERYSPLHF.

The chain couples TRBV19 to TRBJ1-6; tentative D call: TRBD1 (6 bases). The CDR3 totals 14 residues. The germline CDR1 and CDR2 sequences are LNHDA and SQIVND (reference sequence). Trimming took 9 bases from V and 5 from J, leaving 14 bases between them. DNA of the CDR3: TGTGCCAGCCGGACAGTTCCAGATAATTCACCCCTCCACTTT. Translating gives CASRTVPDNSPLHF.

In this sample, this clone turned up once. DNA for the CDR3: TGTGCCAGTAGTATAGCTCATGGCCGGGGCTACACCTTC. This encodes CASSIAHGRGYTF. The chain has TRBV19 and TRBJ1-2; D unclear. CDR3 length equals 13 residues. Germline values: CDR1 LNHDA, CDR2 SQIVND (reference sequence). V lost 1 base and J 8 bases, leaving 11 bases between the germline ends.

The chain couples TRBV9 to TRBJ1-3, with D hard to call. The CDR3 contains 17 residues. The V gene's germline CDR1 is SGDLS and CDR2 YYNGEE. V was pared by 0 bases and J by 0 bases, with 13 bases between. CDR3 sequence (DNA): TGTGCCAGCAGCGTAGAGGCCACCCCAAGCTCTGGAAACACCATATATTTT. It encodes CASSVEATPSSGNTIYF.

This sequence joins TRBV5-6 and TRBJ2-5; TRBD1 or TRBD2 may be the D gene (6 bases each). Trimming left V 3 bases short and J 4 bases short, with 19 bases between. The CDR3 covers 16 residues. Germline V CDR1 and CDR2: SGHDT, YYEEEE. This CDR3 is CASSYVDGGFGETQYF. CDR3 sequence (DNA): TGTGCCAGCAGCTATGTGGACGGGGGCTTTGGAGAGACCCAGTACTTC.

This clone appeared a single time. CDR3 in amino acids: CASSVAFASHEQFF. Written as DNA, the CDR3 is TGTGCCAGCAGCGTAGCTTTCGCAAGCCATGAGCAGTTCTTC. This chain joins TRBV9 and TRBJ2-1, with D hard to call. V gave up 0 bases and J gave up 8 bases, with 12 bases separating them. The CDR3 extends over 14 amino acids. CDR1 and CDR2 from the germline V gene are SGDLS and YYNGEE.

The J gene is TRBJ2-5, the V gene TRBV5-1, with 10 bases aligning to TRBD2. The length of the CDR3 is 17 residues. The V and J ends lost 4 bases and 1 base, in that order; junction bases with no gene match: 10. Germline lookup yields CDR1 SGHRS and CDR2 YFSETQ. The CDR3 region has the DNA TGCGCCAGCAGCCGATCCGCTAGCGGGGGCGGCCAAGAGACCCAGTACTTC. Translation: CASSRSASGGGQETQYF.

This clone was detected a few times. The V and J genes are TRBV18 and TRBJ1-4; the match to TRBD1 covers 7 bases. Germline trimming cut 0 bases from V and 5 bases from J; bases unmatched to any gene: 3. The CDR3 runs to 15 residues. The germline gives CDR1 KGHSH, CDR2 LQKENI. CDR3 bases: TGTGCCAGCTCACCACCGGCAGGGGGGAATGAAAAACTGTTTTTT. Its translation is CASSPPAGGNEKLFF.

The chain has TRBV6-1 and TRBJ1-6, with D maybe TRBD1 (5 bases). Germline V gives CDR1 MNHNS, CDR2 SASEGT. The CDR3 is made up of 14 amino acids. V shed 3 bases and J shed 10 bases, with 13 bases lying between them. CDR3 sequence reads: CASSDLDTPSPLHF. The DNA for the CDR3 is TGTGCCAGCAGTGACTTGGACACACCATCACCCCTCCACTTT.

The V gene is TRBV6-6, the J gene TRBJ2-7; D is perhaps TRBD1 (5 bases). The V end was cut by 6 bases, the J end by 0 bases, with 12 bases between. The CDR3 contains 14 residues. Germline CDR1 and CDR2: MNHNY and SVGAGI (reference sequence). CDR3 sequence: CASRVTGNSYEQYF. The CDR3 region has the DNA TGTGCCAGCAGAGTCACAGGAAACTCCTACGAGCAGTACTTC.

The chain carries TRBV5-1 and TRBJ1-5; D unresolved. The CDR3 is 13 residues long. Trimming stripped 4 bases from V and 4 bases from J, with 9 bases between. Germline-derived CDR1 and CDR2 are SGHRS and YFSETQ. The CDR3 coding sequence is TGCGCCAGCAGCCCAACTGTTAATCAGCCCCAGCATTTT. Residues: CASSPTVNQPQHF.

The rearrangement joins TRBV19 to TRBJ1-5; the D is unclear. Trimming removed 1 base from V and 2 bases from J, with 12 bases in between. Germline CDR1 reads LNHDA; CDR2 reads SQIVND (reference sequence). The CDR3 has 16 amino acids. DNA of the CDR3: TGTGCCAGTAGTATAGGACCCGATAGGCGCAATCAGCCCCAGCATTTT. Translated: CASSIGPDRRNQPQHF.

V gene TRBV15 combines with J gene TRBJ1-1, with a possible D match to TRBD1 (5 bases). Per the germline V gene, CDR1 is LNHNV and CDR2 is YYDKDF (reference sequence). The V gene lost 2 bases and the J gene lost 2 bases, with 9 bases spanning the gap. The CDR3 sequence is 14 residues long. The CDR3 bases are TGTGCCACCAGCAGACAGGGCTTCAACACTGAAGCTTTCTTT. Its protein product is CATSRQGFNTEAFF.

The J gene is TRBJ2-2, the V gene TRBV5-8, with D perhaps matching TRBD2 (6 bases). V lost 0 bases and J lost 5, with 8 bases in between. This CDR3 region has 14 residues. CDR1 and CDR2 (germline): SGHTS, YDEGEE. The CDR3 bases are TGTGCCAGCAGCTTGGAACGGGGGACCGGGGAGCTGTTTTTT. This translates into CASSLERGTGELFF.

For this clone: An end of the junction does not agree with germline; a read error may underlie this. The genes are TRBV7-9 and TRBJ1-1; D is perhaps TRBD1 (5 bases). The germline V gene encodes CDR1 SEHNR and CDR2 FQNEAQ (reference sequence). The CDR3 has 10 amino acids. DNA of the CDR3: TGTGCCAGCAGCTTAGGGACACCCCTCTTT. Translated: CASSLGTPLF.

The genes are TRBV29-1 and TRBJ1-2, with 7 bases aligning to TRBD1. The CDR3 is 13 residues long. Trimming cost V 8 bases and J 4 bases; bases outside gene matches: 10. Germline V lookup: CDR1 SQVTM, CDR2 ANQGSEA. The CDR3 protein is CSSRTGATYGYTF. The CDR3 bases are TGCAGCTCCCGGACAGGAGCGACCTATGGCTACACCTTC.